The 5 T cell receptor beta chains in this list originate from one sample, sequenced in a study of vaccination and CD4 T cells after COVID-19. The Oncomine TCR Beta short-read assay was applied to DNA of cultured CD4+ T cells. Using its own MiXCR run on the PCR reads, TCRdb lists one record per CDR3 protein. This table has approximately 20,000 distinct CDR3 sequences, 56% appearing once. As to treatment: approximately 10-day PBMC culture with coronavirus spike peptide pools or control peptides (ViraFEST assay). The antigens these receptors bind are not known. The sequencing input was CD4+ T cells from blood, cultured in vitro. All receptors come from a human donor who had recovered from COVID-19.

This clonotype showed up just a few times. The rearrangement uses TRBV6-5 and TRBJ2-2; D is ambiguous. This CDR3 has 12 residues. The germline V and J ends were trimmed by 4 bases and 3 bases, with 3 bases remaining between them. The germline gives CDR1 MNHEY, CDR2 SVGAGI. CDR3 residues: CASSSHTGELFF. CDR3 nucleotide sequence: TGTGCCAGCAGTTCACACACCGGGGAGCTGTTTTTT.

Only a few counts were recorded for this clonotype. This CDR3 reads CATSDSLSIQYF. CDR3 nucleotide sequence: TGTGCCACCAGTGATTCCCTCTCCATTCAGTACTTC. This rearrangement joins TRBV24-1 to TRBJ2-4; unclear D gene. The length of the CDR3 is 12 residues. Germline CDR1 reads KGHDR; CDR2 reads SFDVKD. The ends were cut back, 2 bases at V and 9 bases at J, with 7 bases in the middle.

V and J are TRBV5-1 and TRBJ1-2; TRBD1 matches at 8 bases. Germline-derived CDR1 and CDR2 are SGHRS and YFSETQ. There are 14 residues in the CDR3. Trimming removed 4 bases from V and 8 bases from J; junction bases left unmatched: 10. CDR3 sequence: CASSPTGQVRGYTF. The CDR3 DNA sequence: TGCGCCAGCAGCCCTACGGGACAGGTTAGGGGCTACACCTTC.

The chain carries TRBV2 and TRBJ2-5, with TRBD2 matching over 12 bases. The trim removed 7 bases at V and 0 bases at J, leaving 3 bases unmatched. In germline, CDR1 is SNHLY, CDR2 FYNNEI. The CDR3 has 15 amino acids. This chain's CDR3 is CASKRTSGNQETQYF. CDR3 DNA: TGTGCCAGCAAACGGACTAGCGGGAACCAAGAGACCCAGTACTTC.

The chain uses TRBV25-1 and TRBJ1-6, with 7 bases that match TRBD1. Trimming at V came to 3 bases and at J to 10 bases, leaving 3 bases not matched to a gene. Looked up from germline, CDR1 is MGHDK and CDR2 is SYGVNS. The CDR3 sequence is 13 residues long. CDR3 sequence: CASSDRGSSPLHF. CDR3 DNA sequence: TGTGCCAGCAGTGACAGGGGGAGCTCACCCCTCCACTTT.